Listed below are T cell receptor beta chains from one sample, sequenced in a study of blood T cells in healthy people across ages. One entry per CDR3 protein, called by TCRdb with MiXCR from the 5' RACE reads. The sample has roughly 800,000 distinct CDR3 sequences; roughly 60% are singletons. Sequenced: blood. The source of these receptors is a man under 40 in good health. CDR3s include the opening cysteine and the closing phenylalanine or tryptophan. D genes are given only for firm matches. Rows may omit the clone size; those that give it use once, few, many or a size class.

size: -; length: 15; V: TRBV6-5; D: -; J: TRBJ2-3; DNA: TGTGCCAGCAGTTCCCTCGCGACTCCGACAGATACGCAGTATTTT; CDR3: CASSSLATPTDTQYF
size: -; length: 14; V: TRBV12-3/TRBV12-4; D: -; J: TRBJ2-3; DNA: TGTGCCAGCAGTAGGGGGTGGGCCCGCGATACGCAGTATTTT; CDR3: CASSRGWARDTQYF
size: -; length: 14; V: TRBV12-3/TRBV12-4; D: -; J: TRBJ1-4; DNA: TGTGCCAGCAGTTTAAGGTCCTTGAGTGAAAAACTGTTTTTT; CDR3: CASSLRSLSEKLFF
size: -; length: 12; V: TRBV29-1; D: -; J: TRBJ2-7; DNA: TGCAGCGTTGCAGGGGAAGGGTACGAGCAGTACTTC; CDR3: CSVAGEGYEQYF
size: -; length: 13; V: TRBV12-3/TRBV12-4; D: -; J: TRBJ1-2; DNA: TGTGCCAGCAGTTTAGGTGGGCTGGGTCGCTACACCTTC; CDR3: CASSLGGLGRYTF
size: -; length: 14; V: TRBV29-1; D: -; J: TRBJ2-5; DNA: TGCAGCGTCCAGACCTCGGGGGCCCAAGAGACCCAGTACTTC; CDR3: CSVQTSGAQETQYF
size: -; length: 14; V: TRBV7-9; D: -; J: TRBJ1-2; DNA: TGTGCCAGCAGCTTCGAGCGGGTTGGCAATGGCTACACCTTC; CDR3: CASSFERVGNGYTF
size: -; length: 14; V: TRBV29-1; D: TRBD2; J: TRBJ2-1; DNA: TGCAGCGTCGATACTAGCGGCTCCTACAATGAGCAGTTCTTC; CDR3: CSVDTSGSYNEQFF
size: few; length: 14; V: TRBV28; D: -; J: TRBJ1-1; DNA: TGTGCCAGCAGTTTACCCGACAGGAACACTGAAGCTTTCTTT; CDR3: CASSLPDRNTEAFF
size: few; length: 15; V: TRBV4-3; D: TRBD2; J: TRBJ2-7; DNA: TGCGCCAGCAGCCCCGCTAGCGGGAGTGTCTACGAGCAGTACTTC; CDR3: CASSPASGSVYEQYF
size: -; length: 13; V: TRBV6-1; D: -; J: TRBJ1-2; DNA: TGTGCCAGCAGTGTGGGGACAACCTATGGCTACACCTTC; CDR3: CASSVGTTYGYTF
size: -; length: 13; V: TRBV7-6; D: -; J: TRBJ2-1; DNA: TGTGCCAGCAGCTTAAGGCAGACCAATGAGCAGTTCTTC; CDR3: CASSLRQTNEQFF
size: many; length: 14; V: TRBV7-9; D: -; J: TRBJ2-5; DNA: TGTGCCAGCAGCTTTGGGACTGTCCAAGAGACCCAGTACTTC; CDR3: CASSFGTVQETQYF
size: few; length: 14; V: TRBV20-1; D: TRBD1; J: TRBJ2-7; DNA: TGCAGTGCTAGGTCCGGGACAGGGGTTAACGAGCAGTACTTC; CDR3: CSARSGTGVNEQYF
size: once; length: 16; V: TRBV7-2; D: TRBD2; J: TRBJ2-1; DNA: TGTGCCAGCAGCTTTTCCGGGACTAGCGGGGGGCGCGAGGTGTTCTTC; CDR3: CASSFSGTSGGREVFF
size: -; length: 11; V: TRBV7-9; D: -; J: TRBJ2-3; DNA: TGTGCCAGCAGCTTAAATCAGCCCCAGTATTTT; CDR3: CASSLNQPQYF
size: -; length: 13; V: TRBV12-3/TRBV12-4; D: -; J: TRBJ2-7; DNA: TGTGCCAGCAGTTTATGGGACGATGGCGAGCAGTACTTC; CDR3: CASSLWDDGEQYF
size: -; length: 14; V: TRBV7-7; D: TRBD1; J: TRBJ2-1; DNA: TGTGCCAGCAGCCCCTCCGGGACAGACAATGAGCAGTTCTTC; CDR3: CASSPSGTDNEQFF
size: -; length: 15; V: TRBV18; D: -; J: TRBJ2-1; DNA: TGTGCCAGCTCACCCTTGGCAGGGATGGGGAATGAGCAGTTCTTC; CDR3: CASSPLAGMGNEQFF
size: -; length: 14; V: TRBV27; D: TRBD2; J: TRBJ2-7; DNA: TGTGCCAGCAGTCGTAGCGGGTGGGCGTACGAGCAGTACTTC; CDR3: CASSRSGWAYEQYF
size: few; length: 15; V: TRBV3-1; D: -; J: TRBJ2-7; DNA: TGTGCCAGCAGCCAAGCACGAGGGGTCTCCTACGAGCAGTACTTC; CDR3: CASSQARGVSYEQYF
size: once; length: 13; V: TRBV7-2; D: -; J: TRBJ2-1; DNA: TGTGCCAGCAGCTTAGGGCATCACAATGAGCAGTTCTTC; CDR3: CASSLGHHNEQFF
size: -; length: 15; V: TRBV15; D: TRBD2; J: TRBJ2-5; DNA: TGTGCCACCAGCAGAGATCGCGGGGGGGCAGAGACCCAGTACTTC; CDR3: CATSRDRGGAETQYF
size: -; length: 16; V: TRBV4-1; D: -; J: TRBJ2-7; DNA: TGCGCCAGCAGCCAAGCCCCTAGGGAATCAAAAGAGCCGCAGTACTTC; CDR3: CASSQAPRESKEPQYF
size: -; length: 15; V: TRBV27; D: -; J: TRBJ1-1; DNA: TGTGCCAGCAGTTTAAATGGGAATTTGGGCACTGAAGCTTTCTTT; CDR3: CASSLNGNLGTEAFF
size: -; length: 18; V: TRBV20-1; D: TRBD1; J: TRBJ2-4; DNA: TGCAGTGCCCAGGGACAGTTTGAGGCCTATAGCCATAGAAACATTCAGTACTTC; CDR3: CSAQGQFEAYSHRNIQYF
size: -; length: 16; V: TRBV5-1; D: TRBD1; J: TRBJ1-2; DNA: TGCGCCAGCAGCTTTGGGACAGGGCCTTCTTTAGATGGCTACACCTTC; CDR3: CASSFGTGPSLDGYTF
size: -; length: 16; V: TRBV5-1; D: TRBD2; J: TRBJ2-3; DNA: TGCGCCAGCAGCAAAGGGACTAGCGTAAGCACAGATACGCAGTATTTT; CDR3: CASSKGTSVSTDTQYF
size: -; length: 14; V: TRBV20-1; D: TRBD2; J: TRBJ2-3; DNA: TGCAGTGCCCCTCTTAGCGGGGGCAGCGATACGCAGTATTTT; CDR3: CSAPLSGGSDTQYF
size: -; length: 14; V: TRBV20-1; D: TRBD1; J: TRBJ1-5; DNA: TGCAGTGCTAGACAGGGGGCGGGTAGTCAGCCCCAGCATTTT; CDR3: CSARQGAGSQPQHF
size: -; length: 13; V: TRBV4-2; D: -; J: TRBJ2-1; DNA: TGTGCCAGCAGCCAAGATCTAGACAATGAGCAGTTCTTC; CDR3: CASSQDLDNEQFF
size: few; length: 11; V: TRBV27; D: -; J: TRBJ2-1; DNA: TGTGCCAGCAGTTTTCTCGATGAGCAGTTCTTC; CDR3: CASSFLDEQFF
size: -; length: 13; V: TRBV20-1; D: -; J: TRBJ2-4; DNA: TGCAGCCGGCCCGAGCTAGCCAAAAACATTCAGTACTTC; CDR3: CSRPELAKNIQYF
size: few; length: 13; V: TRBV20-1; D: -; J: TRBJ2-1; DNA: TGCAGTGCTAGTTTGCAGATAGGTGATGAGCAGTTCTTC; CDR3: CSASLQIGDEQFF